In its sample, the clone carrying this T cell receptor (beta chain) was seen once. Its antigen is unidentified. CDR1 is ENHRY and CDR2 is SYGVKD in the germline V gene. V was clipped by 11 bases and J by 0 bases, with 10 bases between them. The CDR3 loop spans 13 amino acids. The entry originates in a study of cytomegalovirus exposure and HLA in healthy donors. Study-level results: The authors reported that TCR beta sequences could predict HLA-A and HLA-B alleles. These predictions were accurate for most subjects in the first cohort.

PCR involved 60 Vbeta and 13 Jbeta primers. Assay used: immunoSEQ multiplex PCR; TCRdb lists only in-frame clones, some missing. The sample has over 95,000 clones; approximately 80% are singletons. This TCR derives from a woman in her twenties or thirties in good health and CMV-seropositive. Sequencing was carried out using PBMCs. The chain combines TRBV10-3 with TRBJ1-4, with D perhaps matching TRBD1 (6 bases). This CDR3 reads CAAQGATNEKLFF. In DNA form, the CDR3 reads TGTGCCGCACAGGGTGCAACTAATGAAAAACTGTTTTTT.